This T cell receptor (beta chain) was retrieved from a study of blood T cell repertoires in COVID-19. Study as a whole: The United States, Italy and Spain supplied acute and convalescent COVID-19 samples. Sources were T cells, B-cell-depleted T cells, or PBMCs; the material itself was cDNA or gDNA.

How the authors handled the data: For nucleated cells, counts were estimated from reference gene primer amplification. The data were produced by immunoSEQ multiplex PCR, yet TCRdb's version contains in-frame clones alone and is incomplete. The V and J calls and clone size were taken over from that table, and D and trimming were inferred from the DNA. The data show 95,000 to 100,000 clones, around 87% seen once. Trimming cost V 0 bases and J 3 bases, with 10 bases left between them. The germline gives CDR1 SNHLY, CDR2 FYNNEI. This CDR3 region has 15 residues. Sequences were obtained from peripheral blood. The V gene is TRBV2, the J gene TRBJ2-3; D might be TRBD2 (6 bases). The sequence was obtained from a woman in her 30s with acute or convalescent COVID-19. As DNA, the CDR3 is TGTGCCAGCAGTGAAGCGACGGGGGTTACAGATACGCAGTATTTT. This codes for CASSEATGVTDTQYF.